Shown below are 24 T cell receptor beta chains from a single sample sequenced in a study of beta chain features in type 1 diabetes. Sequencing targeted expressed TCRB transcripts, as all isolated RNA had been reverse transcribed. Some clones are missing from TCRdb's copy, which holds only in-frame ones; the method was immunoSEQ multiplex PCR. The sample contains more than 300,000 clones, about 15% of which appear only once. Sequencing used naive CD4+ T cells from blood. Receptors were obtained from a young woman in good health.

The CDR3 spells CASSILAGVEKETQYF. CDR3 in DNA: TGTGCCAGCAGCATACTAGCGGGAGTCGAGAAAGAGACCCAGTACTTC. The V and J genes are TRBV11-2 and TRBJ2-5; 11 nucleotides agree with TRBD2. The CDR3 loop spans 16 amino acids. J lost 3 bases, V lost 5 bases, and 8 bases had no gene match. In germline, CDR1 is SGHAT, CDR2 FQNNGV.

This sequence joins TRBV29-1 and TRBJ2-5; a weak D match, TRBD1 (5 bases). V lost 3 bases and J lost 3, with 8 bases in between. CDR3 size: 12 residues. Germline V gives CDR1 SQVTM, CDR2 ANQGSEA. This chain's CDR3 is CSVDGREETQYF. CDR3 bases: TGCAGCGTTGACGGCAGGGAAGAGACCCAGTACTTC.

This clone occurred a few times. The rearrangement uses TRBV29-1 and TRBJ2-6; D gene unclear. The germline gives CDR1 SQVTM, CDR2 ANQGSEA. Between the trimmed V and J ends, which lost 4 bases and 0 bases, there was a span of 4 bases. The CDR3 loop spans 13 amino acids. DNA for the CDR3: TGCAGCGTTGCTAGCTCTGGGGCCAACGTCCTGACTTTC. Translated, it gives CSVASSGANVLTF. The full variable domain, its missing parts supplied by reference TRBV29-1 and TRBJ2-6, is SAVISQKPSRDICQRGTSLTIQCQVDSQVTMMFWYRQQPGQSLTLIATANQGSEATYESGFVIDKFPISRPNLTFSTLTVSNMSPEDSSIYLCSVASSGANVLTFGAGSRLTVL.

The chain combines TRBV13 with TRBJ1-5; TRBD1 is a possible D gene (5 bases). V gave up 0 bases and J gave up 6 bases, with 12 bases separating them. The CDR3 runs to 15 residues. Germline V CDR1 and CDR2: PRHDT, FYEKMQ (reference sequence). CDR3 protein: CASSLGRQHAQPQHF. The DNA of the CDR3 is TGTGCCAGCAGCTTAGGCCGACAGCACGCTCAGCCCCAGCATTTT.

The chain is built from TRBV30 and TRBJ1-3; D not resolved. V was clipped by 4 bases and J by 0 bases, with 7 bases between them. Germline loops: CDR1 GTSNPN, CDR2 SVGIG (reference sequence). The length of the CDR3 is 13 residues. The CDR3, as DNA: TGTGCCTGGACCGGTCGCTCTGGAAACACCATATATTTT. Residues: CAWTGRSGNTIYF.

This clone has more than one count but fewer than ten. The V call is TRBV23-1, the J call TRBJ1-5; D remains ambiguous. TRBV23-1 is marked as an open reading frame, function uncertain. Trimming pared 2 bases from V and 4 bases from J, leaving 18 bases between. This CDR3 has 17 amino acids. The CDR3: CASSQVQVTSLNQPQHF. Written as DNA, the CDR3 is TGCGCCAGCAGTCAAGTTCAGGTTACGAGCCTAAATCAGCCCCAGCATTTT.

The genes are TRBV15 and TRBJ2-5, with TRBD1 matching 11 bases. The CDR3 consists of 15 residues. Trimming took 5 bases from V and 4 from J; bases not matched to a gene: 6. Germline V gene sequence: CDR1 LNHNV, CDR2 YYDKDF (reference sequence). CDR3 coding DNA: TGTGCCACCAGCCTGCGGACAGGGGGCAGAGAGACCCAGTACTTC. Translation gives CATSLRTGGRETQYF.

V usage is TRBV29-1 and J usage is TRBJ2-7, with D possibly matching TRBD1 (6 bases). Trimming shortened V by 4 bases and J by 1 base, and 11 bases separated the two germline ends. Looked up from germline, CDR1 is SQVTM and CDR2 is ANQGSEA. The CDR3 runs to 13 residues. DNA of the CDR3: TGCAGCGTTGTTACAGGGCAATCCTACGAGCAGTACTTC. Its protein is CSVVTGQSYEQYF.

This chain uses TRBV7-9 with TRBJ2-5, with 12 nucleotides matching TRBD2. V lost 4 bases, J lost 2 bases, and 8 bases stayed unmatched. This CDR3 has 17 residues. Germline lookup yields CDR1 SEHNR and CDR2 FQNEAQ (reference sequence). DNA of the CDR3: TGTGCCAGCAGCTCGGGACTAGCGGGCCACCTACAAGAGACCCAGTACTTC. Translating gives CASSSGLAGHLQETQYF.

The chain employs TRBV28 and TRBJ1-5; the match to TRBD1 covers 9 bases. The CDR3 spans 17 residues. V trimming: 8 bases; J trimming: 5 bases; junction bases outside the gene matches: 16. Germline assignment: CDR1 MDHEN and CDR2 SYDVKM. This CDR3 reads CASGYIGTGRSYQPQHF. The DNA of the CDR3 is TGTGCCAGCGGATACATAGGGACAGGGAGAAGTTATCAGCCCCAGCATTTT.

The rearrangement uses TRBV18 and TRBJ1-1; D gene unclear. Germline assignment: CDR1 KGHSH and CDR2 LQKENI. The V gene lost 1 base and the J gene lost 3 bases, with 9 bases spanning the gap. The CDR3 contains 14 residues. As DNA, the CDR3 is TGTGCCAGCTCACCACTGTTGTCAGACACTGAAGCTTTCTTT. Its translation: CASSPLLSDTEAFF.

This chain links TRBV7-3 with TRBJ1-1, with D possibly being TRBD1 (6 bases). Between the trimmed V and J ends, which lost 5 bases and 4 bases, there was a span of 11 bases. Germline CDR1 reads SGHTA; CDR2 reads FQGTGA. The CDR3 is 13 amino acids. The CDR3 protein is CASSLRGSTEAFF. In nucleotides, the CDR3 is TGTGCCAGCAGCCTCAGGGGAAGCACTGAAGCTTTCTTT.

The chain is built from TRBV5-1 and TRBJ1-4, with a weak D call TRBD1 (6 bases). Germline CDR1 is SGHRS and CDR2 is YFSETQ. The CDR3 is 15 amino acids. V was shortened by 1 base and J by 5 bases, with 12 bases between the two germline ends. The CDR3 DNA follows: TGCGCCAGCAGCTTGCATACAGGGACAAATGAAAAACTGTTTTTT. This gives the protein CASSLHTGTNEKLFF.

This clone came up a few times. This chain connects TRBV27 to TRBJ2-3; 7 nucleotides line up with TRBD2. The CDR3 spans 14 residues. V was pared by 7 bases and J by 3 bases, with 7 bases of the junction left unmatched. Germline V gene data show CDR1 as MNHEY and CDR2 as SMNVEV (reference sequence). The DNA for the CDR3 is TGTGCCAGCACCTTGGGAGGGAAGACAGATACGCAGTATTTT. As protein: CASTLGGKTDTQYF.

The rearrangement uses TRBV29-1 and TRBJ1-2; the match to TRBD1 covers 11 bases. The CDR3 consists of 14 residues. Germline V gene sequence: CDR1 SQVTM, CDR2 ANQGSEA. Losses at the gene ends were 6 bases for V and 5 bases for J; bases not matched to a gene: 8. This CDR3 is CSVKRDRGLYGYTF. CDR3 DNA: TGCAGCGTAAAGCGGGACAGGGGGTTGTATGGCTACACCTTC.

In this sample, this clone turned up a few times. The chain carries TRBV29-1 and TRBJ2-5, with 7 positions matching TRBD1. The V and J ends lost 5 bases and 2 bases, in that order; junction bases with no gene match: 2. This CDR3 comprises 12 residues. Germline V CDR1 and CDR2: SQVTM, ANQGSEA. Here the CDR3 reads CSVMTGQETQYF. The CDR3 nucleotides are TGCAGCGTTATGACAGGGCAAGAGACCCAGTACTTC.

The CDR3 sequence is CACGWASGTYNEQFF. CDR3 coding DNA: TGTGCCTGTGGGTGGGCTAGCGGTACCTACAATGAGCAGTTCTTC. The J gene is TRBJ2-1, the V gene TRBV30, with TRBD2 matching 7 bases. The CDR3 runs to 15 residues. Germline V CDR1 and CDR2: GTSNPN, SVGIG (reference sequence). The trim removed 6 bases at V and 2 bases at J, leaving 10 bases unmatched.

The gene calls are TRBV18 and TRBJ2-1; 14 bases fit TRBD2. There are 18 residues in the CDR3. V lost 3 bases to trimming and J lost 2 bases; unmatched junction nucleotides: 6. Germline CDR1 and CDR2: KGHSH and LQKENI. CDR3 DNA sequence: TGTGCCAGCTCACCCGGGACTAGCGGGGGAAACCCCTACAATGAGCAGTTCTTC. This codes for CASSPGTSGGNPYNEQFF.

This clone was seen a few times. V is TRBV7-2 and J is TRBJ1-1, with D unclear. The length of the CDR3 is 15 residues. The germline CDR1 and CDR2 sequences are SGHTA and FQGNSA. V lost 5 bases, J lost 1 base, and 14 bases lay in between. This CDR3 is CASSPPGRRNTEAFF. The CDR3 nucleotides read TGTGCCAGCAGCCCACCGGGGAGGCGGAACACTGAAGCTTTCTTT. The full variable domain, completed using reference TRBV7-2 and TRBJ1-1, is GAGVSQSPSNKVTEKGKDVELRCDPISGHTALYWYRQSLGQGLEFLIYFQGNSAPDKSGLPSDRFSAERTGGSVSTLTIQRTQQEDSAVYLCASSPPGRRNTEAFFGQGTRLTVV.

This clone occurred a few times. Here the CDR3 DNA reads TGTGCCAGCAGTTACGGGGGGACGCAGTATTTT. It encodes CASSYGGTQYF. This chain uses TRBV6-5 with TRBJ2-3; perhaps TRBD2 as D (6 bases). V lost 2 bases and J lost 9, with 6 bases in between. The CDR3 extends over 11 amino acids. Germline CDR1 is MNHEY and CDR2 is SVGAGI.

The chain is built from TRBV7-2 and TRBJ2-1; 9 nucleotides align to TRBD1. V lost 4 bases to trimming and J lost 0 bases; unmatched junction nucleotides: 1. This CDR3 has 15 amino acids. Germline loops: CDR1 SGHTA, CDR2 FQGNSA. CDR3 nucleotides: TGTGCCAGCAGCTCGGACAGGGGCTCCTACAATGAGCAGTTCTTC. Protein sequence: CASSSDRGSYNEQFF. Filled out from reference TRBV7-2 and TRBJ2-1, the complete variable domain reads GAGVSQSPSNKVTEKGKDVELRCDPISGHTALYWYRQSLGQGLEFLIYFQGNSAPDKSGLPSDRFSAERTGGSVSTLTIQRTQQEDSAVYLCASSSDRGSYNEQFFGPGTRLTVL.

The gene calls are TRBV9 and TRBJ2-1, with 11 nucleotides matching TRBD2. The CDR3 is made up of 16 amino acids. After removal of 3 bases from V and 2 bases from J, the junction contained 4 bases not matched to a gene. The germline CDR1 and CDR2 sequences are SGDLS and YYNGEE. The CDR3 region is CASSAATSGTYNEQFF. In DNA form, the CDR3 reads TGTGCCAGCAGCGCAGCGACTAGCGGGACCTACAATGAGCAGTTCTTC. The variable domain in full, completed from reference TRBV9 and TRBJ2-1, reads DSGVTQTPKHLITATGQRVTLRCSPRSGDLSVYWYQQSLDQGLQFLIQYYNGEERAKGNILERFSAQQFPDLHSELNLSSLELGDSALYFCASSAATSGTYNEQFFGPGTRLTVL.

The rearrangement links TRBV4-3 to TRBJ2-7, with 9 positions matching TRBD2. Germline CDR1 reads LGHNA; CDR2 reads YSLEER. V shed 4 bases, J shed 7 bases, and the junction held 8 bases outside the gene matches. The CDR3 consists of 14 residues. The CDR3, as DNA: TGCGCCAGCAGCCTGCAGCGGGAGGCTGGGGAGCAGTACTTC. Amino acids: CASSLQREAGEQYF.

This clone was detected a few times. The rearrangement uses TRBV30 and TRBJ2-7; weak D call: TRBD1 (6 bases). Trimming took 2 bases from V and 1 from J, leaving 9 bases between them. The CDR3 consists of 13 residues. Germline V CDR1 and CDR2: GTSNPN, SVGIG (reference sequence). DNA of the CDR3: TGTGCCTGGAGTCCTGGACAGTCCTACGAGCAGTACTTC. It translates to CAWSPGQSYEQYF.